The next 30 T cell receptor beta chains were all read from a single sample in a study of control samples from healthy donors and cancer patients. Clones were sequenced by immunoSEQ multiplex PCR, and TCRdb holds only the in-frame ones, with some missing. The data show 100,000 to 150,000 clones, with 80% to 90% seen just once and 9% to 13% held by the top ten. Sequenced sample: blood. The receptors here all came from a man aged 30 to 39 in good health.

The table lists this clone with many counts. A far larger clone differs by one base, so this is likely a read error. Other DNA sequences within the sample encode an identical CDR3. The chain carries TRBV4-1 and TRBJ1-2, with 9 bases that match TRBD1. Trimming at V came to 3 bases and at J to 8 bases, leaving 13 bases not matched to a gene. Germline loops: CDR1 MGHRA, CDR2 YSYEKL. This CDR3 has 16 amino acids. CDR3 amino acids: CASSHGRGGQGEGYTF. In DNA, the CDR3 is TGCGCCAGCAGCCACGGGAGGGGGGGACAGGGTGAAGGCTACACCTTC.

This clone came up a few times. The rearrangement joins TRBV4-1 to TRBJ1-5, with TRBD1 matching 7 bases. This CDR3 region has 14 residues. The germline CDR1 and CDR2 sequences are MGHRA and YSYEKL. Losses at the gene ends were 4 bases for V and 7 bases for J; bases not matched to a gene: 7. As DNA, the CDR3 is TGCGCCAGCAGCCGCGAGGGGGCTGGACAGCCCCAGCATTTT. It specifies CASSREGAGQPQHF.

The chain links TRBV7-2 to TRBJ2-4; D is undetermined. Deletions cut 2 bases from V and 7 bases from J, with 12 bases between. The CDR3 extends over 14 amino acids. The germline gives CDR1 SGHTA, CDR2 FQGNSA. CDR3 DNA sequence: TGTGCCAGCAGCTTATTTACTATTGAGAACATTCAGTACTTC. Amino acids: CASSLFTIENIQYF.

The chain carries TRBV12-3 or TRBV12-4 and TRBJ1-5; D unresolved. The CDR3 is made up of 12 amino acids. The ends were cut back, 4 bases at V and 5 bases at J, with 6 bases in the middle. CDR3 protein: CASSSFDQPQHF. CDR3 DNA: TGTGCCAGCAGTTCATTCGATCAGCCCCAGCATTTT.

This chain's CDR3 is CASSPALNTEAFF. Here the CDR3 DNA reads TGTGCCAGCAGTCCCGCCCTGAACACTGAAGCTTTCTTT. The chain uses TRBV27 and TRBJ1-1; D remains ambiguous. Looked up from germline, CDR1 is MNHEY and CDR2 is SMNVEV (reference sequence). The CDR3 totals 13 residues. The ends were cut back, 5 bases at V and 0 bases at J, with 7 bases in the middle.

The chain is built from TRBV2 and TRBJ1-3, with a possible D match to TRBD1 (6 bases). V was pared by 2 bases and J by 2 bases, with 10 bases between. CDR1 is SNHLY and CDR2 is FYNNEI in the germline V gene. This CDR3 is 15 amino acids long. CDR3 sequence: CASSEQGNAGNTIYF. As DNA, the CDR3 is TGTGCCAGCAGTGAACAGGGGAACGCTGGAAACACCATATATTTT. The full variable domain, in which reference TRBV2 and TRBJ1-3 provide the parts outside the CDR3, is EPEVTQTPSHQVTQMGQEVILRCVPISNHLYFYWYRQILGQKVEFLVSFYNNEISEKSEIFDDQFSVERPDGSNFTLKIRSTKLEDSAMYFCASSEQGNAGNTIYFGEGSWLTVV.

The CDR3 loop is CASSMAGGPGELFF. CDR3 coding DNA: TGTGCCAGCAGCATGGCGGGGGGGCCCGGGGAGCTGTTTTTT. The rearrangement joins TRBV11-3 to TRBJ2-2, with 9 bases that match TRBD2. CDR3 size: 14 residues. Germline assignment: CDR1 SGHNT and CDR2 YENEEA. Trimming took 5 bases from V and 6 from J; bases not matched to a gene: 4. Drawing the rest from reference TRBV11-3 and TRBJ2-2, the complete variable domain is EAGVVQSPRYKIIEKKQPVAFWCNPISGHNTLYWYLQNLGQGPELLIRYENEEAVDDSQLPKDRFSAERLKGVDSTLKIQPAELGDSAVYLCASSMAGGPGELFFGEGSRLTVL.

The rearrangement links TRBV15 to TRBJ1-2; tentative D call: TRBD1 (6 bases). This CDR3 region has 17 residues. V gave up 0 bases and J gave up 4 bases, with 18 bases separating them. Germline V gives CDR1 LNHNV, CDR2 YYDKDF (reference sequence). The CDR3 is CATSRDIGTGTGYGYTF. The CDR3 DNA reads as TGTGCCACCAGCAGAGATATAGGCACAGGGACGGGCTATGGCTACACCTTC.

The gene calls are TRBV3-1 (or the pseudogene TRBV3-2) and TRBJ2-1; 13 bases fit TRBD2. After removal of 0 bases from V and 8 bases from J, the junction contained 10 bases not matched to a gene. In germline, CDR1 is LGHDT, CDR2 YNNKEL (reference sequence). The CDR3 contains 18 residues. The CDR3 sequence is CASSQDSTSGGASHEQFF. For the CDR3, the DNA is TGTGCCAGCAGCCAAGACTCAACTAGCGGGGGGGCTTCCCATGAGCAGTTCTTC.

The rearrangement links TRBV9 to TRBJ2-1; D may be TRBD2 (5 bases). Germline CDR1 SGDLS, CDR2 YYNGEE. V was trimmed by 0 bases and J by 10 bases, leaving 20 bases between them. The CDR3 totals 16 residues. In DNA form, the CDR3 reads TGTGCCAGCAGCGTAGGTGGAGGACTCGGCGCAACGGAGCAGTTCTTC. It is translated as CASSVGGGLGATEQFF. The full variable domain, with the rest looked up from reference TRBV9 and TRBJ2-1, is DSGVTQTPKHLITATGQRVTLRCSPRSGDLSVYWYQQSLDQGLQFLIQYYNGEERAKGNILERFSAQQFPDLHSELNLSSLELGDSALYFCASSVGGGLGATEQFFGPGTRLTVL.

This clone was counted once. This chain joins TRBV2 and TRBJ2-7; 10 bases line up with TRBD1. V shed 6 bases and J 5 bases; nucleotides not matched to a gene: 7. Germline CDR1 is SNHLY and CDR2 is FYNNEI. There are 14 residues in the CDR3. The CDR3 sequence is CASSAGTGVNEQYF. The DNA of the CDR3 is TGTGCCAGCAGCGCCGGGACAGGGGTCAACGAGCAGTACTTC.

V usage is TRBV9 and J usage is TRBJ1-2, with 7 positions matching TRBD1. The germline gives CDR1 SGDLS, CDR2 YYNGEE. This CDR3 comprises 16 residues. Trimming cost V 4 bases and J 7 bases; bases outside gene matches: 16. In nucleotides, the CDR3 is TGTGCCAGCAGCCTAACACCTACAGGGGATGGACGTGGCTACACCTTC. It codes for CASSLTPTGDGRGYTF.

The chain uses TRBV12-5 and TRBJ2-5; no definite D call. Germline V CDR1 and CDR2: LGHNT, FRNRAP. This CDR3 has 13 residues. The V and J ends lost 4 bases and 5 bases respectively, with 11 bases between them. The CDR3 here is CASGSPLLETQYF. In DNA form, the CDR3 reads TGTGCTAGTGGTTCGCCCTTACTGGAGACCCAGTACTTC. Together with reference TRBV12-5 and TRBJ2-5, the CDR3 gives the full variable domain: DARVTQTPRHKVTEMGQEVTMRCQPILGHNTVFWYRQTMMQGLELLAYFRNRAPLDDSGMPKDRFSAEMPDATLATLKIQPSEPRDSAVYFCASGSPLLETQYFGPGTRLLVL.

V is TRBV5-5 and J is TRBJ2-2; no clear D. Germline lookup yields CDR1 SGHKS and CDR2 YYEKEE (reference sequence). The CDR3 spans 16 residues. The V end was cut by 1 base, the J end by 5 bases, with 15 bases between. The DNA of the CDR3 is TGTGCCAGCAGCTTGAACAGCTACGCGAGGACCGGGGAGCTGTTTTTT. Translated: CASSLNSYARTGELFF.

Ten or more counts support this clone. The chain employs TRBV10-1 and TRBJ1-2, with D possibly matching TRBD1 (6 bases). Germline assignment: CDR1 WNHNN and CDR2 SYGVQD (reference sequence). With 5 bases removed from V and 3 bases from J, the gap between germline ends came to 7 bases. The CDR3 spans 12 residues. For the CDR3, the DNA is TGCGCCAGCAGTTCAGGGGACTATGGCTACACCTTC. It yields the protein CASSSGDYGYTF.

The V and J genes are TRBV2 and TRBJ1-6, with a weak D call TRBD1 (6 bases). The CDR3 runs 15 residues. Trimming removed 7 bases from V and 8 bases from J, with 18 bases in between. Germline CDR1 is SNHLY and CDR2 is FYNNEI. The chain's CDR3 is CASTNSGAVDSPLHF. CDR3 in DNA: TGTGCCAGCACCAACTCGGGGGCAGTTGATTCACCCCTCCACTTT.

This chain links TRBV29-1 with TRBJ1-1, with no clear D. With 3 bases removed from V and 5 bases from J, the gap between germline ends came to 13 bases. The CDR3 extends over 13 amino acids. Germline CDR1 SQVTM, CDR2 ANQGSEA. The CDR3 spells CSVEEGSWTEAFF. DNA for the CDR3: TGCAGCGTTGAGGAGGGAAGTTGGACTGAAGCTTTCTTT.

The chain recombines TRBV6-5 with TRBJ1-5, with D maybe TRBD1 (5 bases). Trimming stripped 5 bases from V and 6 bases from J, with 17 bases between. The CDR3 is 15 amino acids. The V gene's germline CDR1 is MNHEY and CDR2 SVGAGI. CDR3 amino acids: CASSPRDHLGQPQHF. The CDR3, as DNA: TGTGCCAGCAGTCCTCGGGACCACTTGGGTCAGCCCCAGCATTTT.

The V gene is TRBV5-8, the J gene TRBJ1-1, with D tentatively TRBD1 (5 bases). This CDR3 comprises 13 residues. The V and J ends lost 4 bases and 5 bases respectively, with 12 bases between them. In germline, CDR1 is SGHTS, CDR2 YDEGEE. In DNA, the CDR3 is TGTGCCAGCAGCCGCAGGGACCCAACTGAAGCTTTCTTT. Translation gives CASSRRDPTEAFF.

This chain connects TRBV18 to TRBJ1-1, with 12 nucleotides matching TRBD1. V dropped 4 bases and J dropped 5; count of bases not matched to a gene: 8. The V gene's germline CDR1 is KGHSH and CDR2 LQKENI. The CDR3 is 16 amino acids. The CDR3 nucleotides are TGTGCCAGCTCACGCGGGACAGGGGGCGTCGGGACTGAAGCTTTCTTT. This translates into CASSRGTGGVGTEAFF.

DNA for the CDR3: TGTGCCAGCAGTTTACTTTCAGGGGGCGAGAACACTGAAGCTTTCTTT. Translated, it gives CASSLLSGGENTEAFF. The rearrangement links TRBV27 to TRBJ1-1; 8 bases line up with TRBD1. Per the germline V gene, CDR1 is MNHEY and CDR2 is SMNVEV (reference sequence). The length of the CDR3 is 16 residues. The V gene end was trimmed by 2 bases and the J gene end by 1 base; junction bases not matched to a gene: 6.

The rearrangement joins TRBV3-1 (or the pseudogene TRBV3-2) to TRBJ1-4; D perhaps matches TRBD1 (5 bases). V dropped 0 bases and J dropped 8 bases, with 13 bases sitting between them. Germline loops: CDR1 LGHDT, CDR2 YNNKEL (reference sequence). The CDR3 has 15 residues. The DNA for the CDR3 is TGTGCCAGCAGCCAAGAGCCCAGGGCCCCCGAAAAACTGTTTTTT. Its translation: CASSQEPRAPEKLFF.

V gene TRBV18 combines with J gene TRBJ1-4; 9 bases are a match to TRBD1. This CDR3 has 14 residues. Germline V gene data show CDR1 as KGHSH and CDR2 as LQKENI. J gave up 8 bases and V 5 bases, and 6 bases lay outside the gene matches. CDR3 in amino acids: CASSTGGGVEKLFF. The CDR3 DNA follows: TGTGCCAGCTCAACAGGGGGCGGTGTCGAAAAACTGTTTTTT.

The chain combines TRBV12-5 with TRBJ1-1; D gene unclear. V was cut by 6 bases and J by 1 base, with 12 bases left in between. Germline assignment: CDR1 LGHNT and CDR2 FRNRAP. CDR3 size: 14 residues. The CDR3 region is CASGTRVENTEAFF. In DNA form, the CDR3 reads TGTGCTAGTGGGACGAGGGTCGAGAACACTGAAGCTTTCTTT. Full variable domain (remainder filled in from reference TRBV12-5 and TRBJ1-1): DARVTQTPRHKVTEMGQEVTMRCQPILGHNTVFWYRQTMMQGLELLAYFRNRAPLDDSGMPKDRFSAEMPDATLATLKIQPSEPRDSAVYFCASGTRVENTEAFFGQGTRLTVV.

This clone has only a few counts. This chain joins TRBV5-6 and TRBJ1-6; D call uncertain. Trimming removed 1 base from V and 7 bases from J, with 12 bases in between. The germline V gene has CDR1 SGHDT and CDR2 YYEEEE. The CDR3 has 15 residues. In nucleotides, the CDR3 is TGTGCCAGCAGCTTGCCGGGTTTAGGGAATTCACCCCTCCACTTT. Its translation is CASSLPGLGNSPLHF.

The rearrangement uses TRBV4-1 and TRBJ2-2, with D unresolved. Looked up from germline, CDR1 is MGHRA and CDR2 is YSYEKL. The ends were cut back, 1 base at V and 1 base at J, with 1 base in the middle. CDR3 length: 13 residues. The CDR3: CASSQGNTGELFF. The CDR3 bases are TGCGCCAGCAGCCAAGGGAACACCGGGGAGCTGTTTTTT.

This chain connects TRBV14 to TRBJ2-7; TRBD1 aligns across 9 bases. V was clipped by 4 bases and J by 3 bases; unmatched bases: 4. The CDR3 sequence is 14 residues long. CDR1 and CDR2 from the germline V gene are SGHDN and FVKESK. CDR3 in DNA: TGTGCCAGCAGCCGGGACAGGGTCAGCTACGAGCAGTACTTC. Translated: CASSRDRVSYEQYF.

The chain is built from TRBV3-1 (or the pseudogene TRBV3-2) and TRBJ2-1; the D gene is possibly TRBD2 (7 bases). There are 17 residues in the CDR3. V lost 0 bases and J lost 7, with 19 bases in between. Germline CDR1 and CDR2: LGHDT and YNNKEL (reference sequence). The CDR3 DNA reads TGTGCCAGCAGCCAAGATCTTTGGGGGGGGACATGGAATGAGCAGTTCTTC. This translates into CASSQDLWGGTWNEQFF.

The rearrangement links TRBV3-1 (or the pseudogene TRBV3-2) to TRBJ2-5; D perhaps matches TRBD1 (6 bases). Trimming stripped 4 bases from V and 5 bases from J, with 11 bases between. There are 13 residues in the CDR3. The germline CDR1 and CDR2 sequences are LGHDT and YNNKEL (reference sequence). The CDR3 protein is CASSPRGMETQYF. The CDR3 DNA follows: TGTGCCAGCAGCCCGAGGGGGATGGAGACCCAGTACTTC.

This chain uses TRBV2 with TRBJ2-4, with D possibly being TRBD1 (7 bases). The CDR3 consists of 14 residues. The germline gives CDR1 SNHLY, CDR2 FYNNEI. V was cut by 8 bases and J by 7 bases, with 18 bases left in between. In nucleotides, the CDR3 is TGTGCCAGCGAGCAGGGGGGCGGAGGGAACATTCAGTACTTC. Amino acid sequence: CASEQGGGGNIQYF.